This T cell receptor (beta chain) was captured in a study of blood T cell repertoires in COVID-19. Across the whole study: From T cells, B-cell-depleted T cells, or PBMCs came the material, which was cDNA or gDNA.

This clone showed up just a few times. The CDR3 runs 16 residues. Germline V gene lookup returns CDR1 SEHNR and CDR2 FQNEAQ (reference sequence). Trimming cost V 1 base and J 5 bases; bases outside gene matches: 6. Per the original methods: Nucleated cell counts were estimated from reference gene primer amplification. Repertoires were generated with immunoSEQ multiplex PCR, while TCRdb's copy carries only in-frame clones and drops some. V and J calls and clone size are as listed in that table; D and trimming were resolved from the DNA. This table has around 240,000 clones, 83% appearing once. The V gene is TRBV7-9, the J gene TRBJ2-3; TRBD2 agrees at 10 bases. This TCR was recovered from a woman in her forties or fifties with acute or convalescent COVID-19. The sample was peripheral blood. CDR3 loop: CASSLGAGGAQDTQYF. The CDR3 DNA sequence: TGTGCCAGCAGCTTAGGAGCGGGAGGGGCGCAAGATACGCAGTATTTT.